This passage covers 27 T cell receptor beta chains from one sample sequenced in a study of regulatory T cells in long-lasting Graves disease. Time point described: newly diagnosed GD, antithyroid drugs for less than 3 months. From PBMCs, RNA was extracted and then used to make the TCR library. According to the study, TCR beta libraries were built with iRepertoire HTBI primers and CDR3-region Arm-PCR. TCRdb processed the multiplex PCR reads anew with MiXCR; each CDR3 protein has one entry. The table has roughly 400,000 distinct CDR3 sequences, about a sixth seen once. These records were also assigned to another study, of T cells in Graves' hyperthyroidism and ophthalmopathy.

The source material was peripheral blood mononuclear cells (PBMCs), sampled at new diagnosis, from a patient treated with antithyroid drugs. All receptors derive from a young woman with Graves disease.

CDR3 in DNA: TGTGCCTGGAGTCCCGGGACAGGGAGGCGCGGGGAGCTGTTTTTT. Amino acid sequence: CAWSPGTGRRGELFF. The rearrangement links TRBV30 to TRBJ2-2; 9 positions agree with TRBD1. Losses at the gene ends were 2 bases for V and 7 bases for J; bases not matched to a gene: 8. Germline CDR1 GTSNPN, CDR2 SVGIG (reference sequence). The CDR3 is made up of 15 amino acids.

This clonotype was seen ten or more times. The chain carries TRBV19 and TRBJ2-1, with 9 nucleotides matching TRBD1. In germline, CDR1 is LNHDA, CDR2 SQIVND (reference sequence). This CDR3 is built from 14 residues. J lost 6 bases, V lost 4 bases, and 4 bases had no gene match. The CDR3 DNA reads TGTGCCAGTAGTACGACAGGGGGGAGCAATGAGCAGTTCTTC. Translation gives CASSTTGGSNEQFF.

The CDR3 reads CASSLVLAGLRPLEQYF. Written as DNA, the CDR3 is TGCGCCAGCAGCTTGGTACTAGCGGGCCTAAGACCCCTGGAGCAGTACTTC. The gene calls are TRBV5-1 and TRBJ2-7; 9 bases line up with TRBD2. This CDR3 contains 17 residues. The ends lost 0 bases at V and 7 bases at J; junction bases unmatched: 14. Germline V lookup: CDR1 SGHRS, CDR2 YFSETQ.

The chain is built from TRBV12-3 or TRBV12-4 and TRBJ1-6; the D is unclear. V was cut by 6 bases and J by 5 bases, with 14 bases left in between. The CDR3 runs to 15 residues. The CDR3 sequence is CASRGRPGNNSPLHF. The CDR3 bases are TGTGCCAGCAGAGGGAGGCCCGGGAATAATTCACCCCTCCACTTT.

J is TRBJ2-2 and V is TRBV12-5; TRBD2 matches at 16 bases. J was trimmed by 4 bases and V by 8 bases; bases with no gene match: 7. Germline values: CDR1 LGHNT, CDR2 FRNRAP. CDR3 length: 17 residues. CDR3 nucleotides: TGTGCTAGTTTATCGGGACTAGCGGGAGGGATCACCGGGGAGCTGTTTTTT. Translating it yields CASLSGLAGGITGELFF.

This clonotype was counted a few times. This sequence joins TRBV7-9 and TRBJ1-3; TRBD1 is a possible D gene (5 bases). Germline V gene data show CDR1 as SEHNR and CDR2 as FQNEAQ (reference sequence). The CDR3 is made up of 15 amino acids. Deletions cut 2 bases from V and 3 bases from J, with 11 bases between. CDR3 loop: CASSLQGFGGNTIYF. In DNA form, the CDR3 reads TGTGCCAGCAGCTTACAGGGTTTCGGTGGAAACACCATATATTTT. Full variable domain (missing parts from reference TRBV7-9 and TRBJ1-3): DTGVSQNPRHKITKRGQNVTFRCDPISEHNRLYWYRQTLGQGPEFLTYFQNEAQLEKSRLLSDRFSAERPKGSFSTLEIQRTEQGDSAMYLCASSLQGFGGNTIYFGEGSWLTVV.

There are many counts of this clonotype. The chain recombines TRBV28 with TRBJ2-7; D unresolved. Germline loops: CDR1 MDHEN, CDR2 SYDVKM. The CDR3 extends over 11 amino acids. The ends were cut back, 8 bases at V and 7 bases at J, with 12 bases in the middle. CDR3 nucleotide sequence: TGTGCCAGCGAAACCCGTGGGGAGCAGTACTTC. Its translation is CASETRGEQYF.

The CDR3 protein is CASSMGFGLGGTQPQHF. For the CDR3, the DNA is TGTGCCAGTAGTATGGGGTTTGGTTTGGGGGGCACTCAGCCCCAGCATTTT. The gene calls are TRBV19 and TRBJ1-5; TRBD1 might be the D (6 bases). Germline CDR1 LNHDA, CDR2 SQIVND (reference sequence). The CDR3 has 17 amino acids. Deletions cut 3 bases from V and 6 bases from J, with 21 bases between.

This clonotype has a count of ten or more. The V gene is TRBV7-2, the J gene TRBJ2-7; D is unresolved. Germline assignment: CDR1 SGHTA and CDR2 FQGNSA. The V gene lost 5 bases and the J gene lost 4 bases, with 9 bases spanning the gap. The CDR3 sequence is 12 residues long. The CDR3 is CASSPYPYEQYF. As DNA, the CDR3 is TGTGCCAGCAGCCCCTACCCATACGAGCAGTACTTC.

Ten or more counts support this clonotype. CDR3 loop: CSVEGGELGSMNTEAFF. The CDR3 bases are TGCAGCGTTGAAGGGGGCGAACTGGGCTCCATGAACACTGAAGCTTTCTTT. V is TRBV29-1 and J is TRBJ1-1; a weak D match, TRBD1 (5 bases). V dropped 1 base and J dropped 0 bases, with 18 bases sitting between them. CDR3 length: 17 amino acids. Per the germline V gene, CDR1 is SQVTM and CDR2 is ANQGSEA. The variable domain in full, completed from reference TRBV29-1 and TRBJ1-1, reads SAVISQKPSRDICQRGTSLTIQCQVDSQVTMMFWYRQQPGQSLTLIATANQGSEATYESGFVIDKFPISRPNLTFSTLTVSNMSPEDSSIYLCSVEGGELGSMNTEAFFGQGTRLTVV.

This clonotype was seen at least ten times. This chain's CDR3 is CASSSGGRADEQYF. The CDR3 DNA follows: TGTGCCAGCAGCTCCGGCGGGAGAGCCGACGAGCAGTACTTC. The chain combines TRBV11-2 with TRBJ2-7; 7 bases agree with TRBD2. Germline trimming cut 4 bases from V and 5 bases from J; bases unmatched to any gene: 8. The germline V gene has CDR1 SGHAT and CDR2 FQNNGV. This CDR3 is 14 amino acids long.

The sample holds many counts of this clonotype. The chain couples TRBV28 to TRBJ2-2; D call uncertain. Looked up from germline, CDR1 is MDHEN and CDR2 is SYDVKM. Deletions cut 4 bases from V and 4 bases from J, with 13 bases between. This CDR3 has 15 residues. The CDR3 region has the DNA TGTGCCAGCAGTTATTACACCGCCGGCACCGGGGAGCTGTTTTTT. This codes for CASSYYTAGTGELFF.

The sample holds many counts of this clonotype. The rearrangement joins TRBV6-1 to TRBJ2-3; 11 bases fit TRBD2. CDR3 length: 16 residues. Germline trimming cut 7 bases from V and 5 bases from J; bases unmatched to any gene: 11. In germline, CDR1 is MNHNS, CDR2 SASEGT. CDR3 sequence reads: CASTLLLAGVGDTQYF. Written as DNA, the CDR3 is TGTGCCAGCACACTATTACTAGCGGGAGTAGGAGATACGCAGTATTTT.

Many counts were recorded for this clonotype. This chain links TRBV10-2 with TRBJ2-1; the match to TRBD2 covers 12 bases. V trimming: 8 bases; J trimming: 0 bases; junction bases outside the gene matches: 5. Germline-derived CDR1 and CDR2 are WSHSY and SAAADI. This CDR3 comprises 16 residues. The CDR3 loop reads CASRSTSGSSYNEQFF. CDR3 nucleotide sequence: TGCGCCAGCCGCTCGACTAGCGGGAGCTCCTACAATGAGCAGTTCTTC.

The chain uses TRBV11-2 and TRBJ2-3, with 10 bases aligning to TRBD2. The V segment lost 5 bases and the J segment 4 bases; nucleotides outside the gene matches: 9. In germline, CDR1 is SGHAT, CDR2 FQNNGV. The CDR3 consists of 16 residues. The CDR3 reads CASSPLAGPKPDTQYF. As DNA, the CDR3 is TGTGCCAGCAGCCCACTAGCGGGACCCAAGCCAGATACGCAGTATTTT.

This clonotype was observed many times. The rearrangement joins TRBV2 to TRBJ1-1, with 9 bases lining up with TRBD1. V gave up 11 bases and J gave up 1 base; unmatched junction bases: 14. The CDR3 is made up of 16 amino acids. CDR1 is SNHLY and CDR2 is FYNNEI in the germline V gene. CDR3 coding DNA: TGTGCCGGCAACAGGGGGCCGGTAAAGGGGAACACTGAAGCTTTCTTT. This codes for CAGNRGPVKGNTEAFF.

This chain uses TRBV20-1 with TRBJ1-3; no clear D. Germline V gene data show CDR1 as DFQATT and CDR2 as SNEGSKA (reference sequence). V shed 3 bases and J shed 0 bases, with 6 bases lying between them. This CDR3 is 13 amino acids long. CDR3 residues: CSASSVSGNTIYF. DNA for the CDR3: TGCAGTGCTAGCTCAGTCTCTGGAAACACCATATATTTT.

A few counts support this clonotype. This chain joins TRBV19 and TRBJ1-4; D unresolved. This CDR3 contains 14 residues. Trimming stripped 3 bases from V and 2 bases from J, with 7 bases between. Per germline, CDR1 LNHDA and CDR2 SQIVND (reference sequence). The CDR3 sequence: CASSIGPTNEKLFF. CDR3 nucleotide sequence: TGTGCCAGTAGTATCGGGCCTACTAATGAAAAACTGTTTTTT.

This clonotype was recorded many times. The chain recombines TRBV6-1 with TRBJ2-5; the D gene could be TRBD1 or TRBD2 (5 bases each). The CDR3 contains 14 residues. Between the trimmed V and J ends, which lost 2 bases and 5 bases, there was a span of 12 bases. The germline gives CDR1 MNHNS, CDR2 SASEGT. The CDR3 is CASSELGERETQYF. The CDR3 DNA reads TGTGCCAGCAGTGAACTGGGGGAAAGGGAGACCCAGTACTTC.

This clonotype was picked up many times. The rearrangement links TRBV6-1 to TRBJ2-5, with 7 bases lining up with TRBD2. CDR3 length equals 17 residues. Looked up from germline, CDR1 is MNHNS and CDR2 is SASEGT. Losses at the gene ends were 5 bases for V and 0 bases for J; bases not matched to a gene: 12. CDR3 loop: CASSNLAELADQETQYF. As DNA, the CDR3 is TGTGCCAGCAGTAACCTAGCGGAGCTGGCGGACCAAGAGACCCAGTACTTC.

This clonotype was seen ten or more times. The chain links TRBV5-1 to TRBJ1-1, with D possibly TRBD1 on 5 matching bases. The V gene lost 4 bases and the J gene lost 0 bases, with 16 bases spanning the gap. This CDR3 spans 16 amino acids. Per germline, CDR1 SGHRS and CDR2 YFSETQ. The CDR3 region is CASSGTNRRMNTEAFF. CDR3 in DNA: TGCGCCAGCAGCGGAACAAACAGGAGAATGAACACTGAAGCTTTCTTT. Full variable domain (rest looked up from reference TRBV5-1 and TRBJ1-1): KAGVTQTPRYLIKTRGQQVTLSCSPISGHRSVSWYQQTPGQGLQFLFEYFSETQRNKGNFPGRFSGRQFSNSRSEMNVSTLELGDSALYLCASSGTNRRMNTEAFFGQGTRLTVV.

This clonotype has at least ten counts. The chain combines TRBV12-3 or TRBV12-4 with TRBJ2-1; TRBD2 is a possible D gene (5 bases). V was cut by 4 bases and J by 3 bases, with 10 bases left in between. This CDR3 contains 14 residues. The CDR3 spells CASSYTRGYNEQFF. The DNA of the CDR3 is TGTGCCAGCAGTTACACCCGGGGCTACAATGAGCAGTTCTTC.

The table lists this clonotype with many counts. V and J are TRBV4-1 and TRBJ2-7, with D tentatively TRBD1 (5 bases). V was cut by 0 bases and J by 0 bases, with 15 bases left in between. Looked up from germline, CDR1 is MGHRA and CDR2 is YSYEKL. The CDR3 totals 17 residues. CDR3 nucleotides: TGCGCCAGCAGCCAAGAGGCCACAGGAGTGCCCTCCTACGAGCAGTACTTC. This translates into CASSQEATGVPSYEQYF.

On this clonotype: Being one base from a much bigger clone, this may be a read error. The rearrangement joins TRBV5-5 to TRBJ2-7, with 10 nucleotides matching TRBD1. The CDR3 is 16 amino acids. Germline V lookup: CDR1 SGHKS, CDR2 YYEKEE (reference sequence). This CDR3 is CAGSLSWDRGVSEQYF. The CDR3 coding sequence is TGTGCCGGCAGCCTCTCCTGGGACAGGGGAGTTTCCGAGCAGTACTTC.

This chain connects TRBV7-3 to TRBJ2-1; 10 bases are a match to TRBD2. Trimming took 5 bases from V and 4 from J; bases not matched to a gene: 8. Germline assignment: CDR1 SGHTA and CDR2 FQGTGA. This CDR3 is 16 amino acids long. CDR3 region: CASSPTSGTYYNEQFF. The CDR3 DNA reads TGTGCCAGCAGCCCAACTAGCGGGACTTATTACAATGAGCAGTTCTTC.

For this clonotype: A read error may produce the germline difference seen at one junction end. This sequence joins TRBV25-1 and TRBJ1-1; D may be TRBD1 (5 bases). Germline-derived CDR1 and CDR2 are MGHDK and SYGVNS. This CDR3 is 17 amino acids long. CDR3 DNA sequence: TGTGCCAGCAGTGGGACCTGGGGGGGAGCGATGAACGCTGAAGCTTTCTTT. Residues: CASSGTWGGAMNAEAFF.

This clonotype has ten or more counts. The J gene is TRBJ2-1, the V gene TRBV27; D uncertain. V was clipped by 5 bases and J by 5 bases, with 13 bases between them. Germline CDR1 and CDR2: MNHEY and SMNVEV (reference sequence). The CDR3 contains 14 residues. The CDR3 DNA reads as TGTGCCAGCAGTATAACCTACCCAGACAATGAGCAGTTCTTC. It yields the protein CASSITYPDNEQFF.